Each of the 3 T cell receptor beta chains below was sequenced from the same sample in a study of CD8 T cells in Susac syndrome. An amount of RNA that ranged from roughly 0.5 to 1 ug was reverse transcribed with random hexamers. Via MiXCR, TCRdb re-called the immunoSEQ multiplex PCR reads, giving one row per CDR3 protein. The table records 100,000 to 110,000 distinct CDR3 sequences, 95% of them present only once. Sequencing was carried out using CD8+ T cells from PBMCs. All receptors come from a human donor with Susac syndrome.

The chain is built from TRBV25-1 and TRBJ2-7; 8 nucleotides match TRBD1. CDR1 and CDR2 (germline): MGHDK, SYGVNS. CDR3 length equals 15 residues. Trimming took 4 bases from V and 4 from J; bases not matched to a gene: 9. CDR3 sequence reads: CASSGGTGVAYEQYF. CDR3 bases: TGTGCCAGCAGTGGGGGGACAGGAGTTGCTTACGAGCAGTACTTC.

The CDR3 loop is CASSQWTSGGTDTQYF. Here the CDR3 DNA reads TGTGCCAGCAGTCAATGGACTAGCGGGGGCACAGATACGCAGTATTTT. The chain has TRBV27 and TRBJ2-3; 12 positions match TRBD2. The germline gives CDR1 MNHEY, CDR2 SMNVEV (reference sequence). The CDR3 runs to 16 residues. V lost 5 bases and J lost 1; bases outside the gene matches: 4.

The rearrangement links TRBV12-3 or TRBV12-4 to TRBJ2-7; D gene unclear. This CDR3 is built from 12 residues. V was cut by 3 bases and J by 0 bases, with 3 bases left in between. CDR3 protein: CASSLVSYEQYF. Written as DNA, the CDR3 is TGTGCCAGCAGTTTGGTCTCCTACGAGCAGTACTTC.